This T cell receptor beta chain appears in the sequencing data of a study of type 1 and type 2 diabetes patients (dated by TCRdb to the mid-2010s). The study in broad terms: Nine type 1 diabetes patients, a few type 2 diabetes patients and roughly 6 nondiabetic controls, all recruited in China, made up the cohort. Throughout the study, CD4 or CD8 MicroBeads on MACS columns were used to positively select CD4+ and CD8+ T cells from PBMCs. Altogether, 18,976,912 paired-end reads were produced across the whole study. The study used high-throughput sequencing to profile TCRbeta repertoires and compare individuals with type 1 diabetes, type 2 diabetes and no diabetes. For the type 1 diabetes patients, the type 2 diabetes patients acted as a disease comparison group. Comparing roughly 20-cycle and roughly 27-cycle amplification showed similar V gene usage, suggesting similar primer efficiencies and random PCR bias. Paired-end sequencing of TCRbeta libraries was performed on Illumina HiSeq 2000 or MiSeq instruments. The research as a whole found: High diversity was shown by type 2 diabetes repertoires, and the diversity was significantly greater than that of type 1 diabetes repertoires in both CD4+ and CD8+ T cells. Study groups were not matched for age and gender, which possibly biased interpretation. Because only a limited number of T2D and control samples were sequenced, some T1D-only HECs might also be present in more T2D or control samples. Type 2 diabetes and control samples had highly correlated V and J gene usage patterns, with an average between-sample correlation of approximately 0.97. Only a few highly-expanded CD4+ clones (median one) were found in type 2 diabetes patients, and these clones made up a median roughly 4.1% of reads.

Including cysteine and phenylalanine, the CDR3 has 14 amino acids. The kept DNA is CDR3 alone, 42 bases in frame from the first base. The germline V gene (reference sequence) sets CDR1 to DFQATT and CDR2 to SNEGSKA. The trim is 3 bases for V and 2 bases for J, with a gap of 12 bases between the germline ends. Instrument used: Illumina MiSeq. Genomic DNA from sorted T cell subsets served as template for TCRbeta CDR3 amplification. The TCRbeta CDR3 region was amplified by multiplex PCR using 30 forward and 13 reverse primers. PCR products were purified with AMPure XP beads, then indices and adaptors were added in a second approximately 25-cycle PCR. Before sequencing, libraries were gel-purified with the QIAquick Gel Extraction Kit. The study's own analysis went as follows. Paired-end reads were merged using FLASH and were aligned with IgBLAST to IMGT V, D and J germline references. After reads whose alignment identity to germline references fell below 70% were discarded, approximately 11 million reads remained study-wide. IMGT definitions were followed to assign CDR3 boundaries, reading frame and productivity. A highly-expanded clone was defined as any clone making up 1% or more of reads, and normalized Shannon entropy served as the measure of diversity. Unpaired two-tailed t-tests were used to test group differences in Shannon entropy. TCRdb applied fastp at Q25 and MiXCR to the public reads, then kept only in-frame beta chains. Every distinct CDR3 protein forms one entry, paired with its most common genes and DNA. TCRdb, not the authors, supplied the V and J calls. Here the sample has 250,000 or so distinct CDR3 sequences; 40% to 50% occur a single time. Around 13% of the sample is held by the ten biggest clonotypes.

For this clonotype: Its antigen is currently not known. It has no much larger one-base neighbor in the sample; base qualities were not kept.

Standard classification criteria for type 1 or type 2 diabetes were met by all diabetic patients, and glucose and C-peptide were assessed by WHO-recommended methods. Donors were excluded if they had other autoimmune diseases or infections within the previous four weeks. An approximately 10-milliliter sample of peripheral blood was drawn from every participant. LymphoPrep density separation was used to isolate PBMCs. Sequencing was carried out using peripheral blood mononuclear cells (PBMCs). The sequence was collected from a man aged 18 to 35 with type 2 diabetes. Recombination connected TRBV20-1 to TRBJ2-3; matching of 5 bases hints at TRBD1 as the D gene. The CDR3 region: CSARPGRVTDTQYF. The sequenced DNA is TGCAGTGCTAGGCCTGGCAGGGTCACAGATACGCAGTATTTT.